These 12 T cell receptor beta chains originate from one sample sequenced in a study of T cell clonality in common variable immunodeficiency. Notes on the study in general: Fewer deletions and N-nucleotide insertions were reportedly seen in common variable immunodeficiency TCR beta sequences.

What these receptors recognize is not known. The data were produced by immunoSEQ multiplex PCR, yet TCRdb's version contains in-frame clones alone and is incomplete. The sample has fewer than 40,000 clones, none seen only once. Sequencing was done on a sample of peripheral blood mononuclear cells. The source of these receptors is a human donor with common variable immunodeficiency.

With respect to this clone: The sequenced fragment ends 3 residues before the CDR3 boundary, so the rest is inferred from the germline J gene. The chain links TRBV5-6 to TRBJ2-5; no definite D call. This CDR3 contains 14 residues. V was cut by 0 bases and J by 5 bases, with 11 bases left in between. CDR1 SGHDT and CDR2 YYEEEE come from the germline V gene. The CDR3 sequence is CASSLVHQAETQYF. Incomplete CDR3 DNA: TGTGCCAGCAGCTTGGTCCACCAGGCCGAGACC. The whole variable domain, remainder taken from reference TRBV5-6 and TRBJ2-5, is DAGVTQSPTHLIKTRGQQVTLRCSPKSGHDTVSWYQQALGQGPQFIFQYYEEEERQRGNFPDRFSGHQFPNYSSELNVNALLLGDSALYLCASSLVHQAETQYFGPGTRLLVL.

Comments on this clone: Read data end 3 residues before the CDR3 end; the end is taken from the germline J gene. This chain joins TRBV30 and TRBJ1-6, with D perhaps TRBD1 (6 bases). The V and J ends lost 0 bases and 10 bases respectively, with 16 bases between them. This CDR3 has 15 amino acids. The V gene's germline CDR1 is GTSNPN and CDR2 SVGIG (reference sequence). CDR3 bases read: TGTGCCTGGAGTGTCCCACAGGGAAAAGGGTCACCC. Translating it yields CAWSVPQGKGSP. The whole CDR3 sequence is CAWSVPQGKGSPLHF.

This clone showed up many times. Read sequence stops 3 residues before the CDR3 end, and the germline J gene provides the missing end. The rearrangement links TRBV18 to TRBJ2-7; D uncertain. This CDR3 is built from 11 residues. Trimming shortened V by 6 bases and J by 4 bases, and 7 bases separated the two germline ends. Per the germline V gene, CDR1 is KGHSH and CDR2 is LQKENI. The CDR3 DNA, read in part, is TGTGCCAGCTCCCTCCAGTACGAG. It yields the protein CASSLQYE. The full CDR3 protein reads CASSLQYEQYF.

This clone showed up many times. The read terminates 3 residues ahead of where the CDR3 ends, so the germline J gene completes it. This sequence joins TRBV20-1 and TRBJ2-3; 11 bases align to TRBD2. CDR3 length: 15 amino acids. V lost 6 bases and J lost 5; bases outside the gene matches: 10. CDR1 is DFQATT, CDR2 SNEGSKA, per germline (reference sequence). CDR3 DNA, as far as it was read: TGCAGTGCCCATAGCGGGGGGGCCGGTAGAGATACG. It is translated as CSAHSGGAGRDT. The entire CDR3 protein reads CSAHSGGAGRDTQYF.

This clone is categorized as medium-sized (0.01 to 0.1%). The read ends 3 residues shy of where the CDR3 ends; the end is completed using the germline J gene. This chain uses TRBV9 with TRBJ1-2, with 7 nucleotides matching TRBD1. The CDR3 length is 15 residues. After removal of 0 bases from V and 2 bases from J, the junction contained 4 bases not matched to a gene. CDR1 is SGDLS and CDR2 is YYNGEE in the germline V gene. CDR3: CASSVGGQENYGYTF. The sequenced part of the CDR3 DNA is TGTGCCAGCAGCGTAGGCGGACAGGAGAACTATGGC.

Points on this clone: Read data end 3 residues before the CDR3 end; the end is taken from the germline J gene. V and J are TRBV7-9 and TRBJ1-1; tentatively, D is TRBD1 (6 bases). The CDR3 has 14 amino acids. The germline V gene has CDR1 SEHNR and CDR2 FQNEAQ (reference sequence). V dropped 5 bases and J dropped 4 bases, with 14 bases sitting between them. CDR3 loop: CASSMTQGGTEAFF. The sequenced part of the CDR3 DNA is TGTGCCAGCAGCATGACCCAAGGGGGCACTGAA.

Turning to this clone: The CDR3 end lies 3 residues beyond the end of the read and is filled in from the germline J gene. The chain carries TRBV7-3 and TRBJ2-3, with a weak D call TRBD1 (6 bases). This CDR3 has 14 amino acids. From germline, CDR1 is SGHTA and CDR2 FQGTGA. With 3 bases removed from V and 1 base from J, the gap between germline ends came to 8 bases. Here the CDR3 reads CASSLAGGTDTQYF. CDR3 DNA, as far as it was read: TGTGCCAGCAGCTTGGCAGGGGGCACAGATACG.

This clone has a handful of counts. The observed sequence ends 3 residues before the CDR3 terminus, with the missing tail filled in from the germline J gene. The V gene is TRBV5-1, the J gene TRBJ2-7; a possible D gene is TRBD2 (6 bases). V gave up 0 bases and J gave up 1 base, with 14 bases separating them. Germline V lookup: CDR1 SGHRS, CDR2 YFSETQ. CDR3 length equals 16 residues. Incomplete CDR3 DNA: TGCGCCAGCAGCTTGGCCGAGGGGAGGCCGTCCTACGAG. Translation gives CASSLAEGRPSYE. The whole CDR3 sequence reads CASSLAEGRPSYEQYF.

This clone was observed at least ten times. The read is 3 residues too short to cover the CDR3 end, so that end is filled in from the germline J gene. The V call is TRBV18, the J call TRBJ2-5, with D unclear. Trimming shortened V by 6 bases and J by 0 bases, and 5 bases separated the two germline ends. Looked up from germline, CDR1 is KGHSH and CDR2 is LQKENI. The CDR3 is made up of 12 amino acids. CDR3 bases read: TGTGCCAGCTCCCCGTACCAAGAGACC. Translating it yields CASSPYQET. The CDR3, in full, reads CASSPYQETQYF.

This clone has ten or more counts. The read stops 3 residues short of the end of the CDR3; the missing end is completed from the germline J gene. The chain joins TRBV30 to TRBJ1-5; tentative D call: TRBD1 (6 bases). CDR1 GTSNPN and CDR2 SVGIG come from the germline V gene (reference sequence). V was trimmed by 2 bases and J by 6 bases, leaving 20 bases between them. The CDR3 covers 16 residues. CDR3 amino acids: CAWSTSTGWPSQPQHF. CDR3 DNA (partial): TGTGCCTGGAGTACTTCTACAGGGTGGCCGAGTCAGCCC. Drawing the rest from reference TRBV30 and TRBJ1-5, the complete variable domain is SQTIHQWPATLVQPVGSPLSLECTVEGTSNPNLYWYRQAAGRGLQLLFYSVGIGQISSEVPQNLSASRPQDRQFILSSKKLLLSDSGFYLCAWSTSTGWPSQPQHFGDGTRLSIL.

This clone was detected a few times. The read halts 3 residues ahead of the CDR3 end, with the missing end drawn from the germline J gene. The chain combines TRBV6-1 with TRBJ2-7; 8 nucleotides agree with TRBD2. After removal of 2 bases from V and 0 bases from J, the junction contained 12 bases not matched to a gene. Germline CDR1 is MNHNS and CDR2 is SASEGT. CDR3 length: 18 amino acids. The covered CDR3 bases are TGTGCCAGCAGTGAAATCTTAGTAGCGGGGAAGATCTCCTACGAG. This gives the protein CASSEILVAGKISYE. The CDR3 as a whole reads CASSEILVAGKISYEQYF.

Note on this clone: Read data end 3 residues before the CDR3 end; the end is taken from the germline J gene. This specimen includes other DNA sequences encoding the same CDR3. This rearrangement joins TRBV19 to TRBJ2-5; D is possibly TRBD1 (6 bases). Germline CDR1 reads LNHDA; CDR2 reads SQIVND (reference sequence). Deletions cut 4 bases from V and 2 bases from J, with 11 bases between. The CDR3 loop spans 14 amino acids. The CDR3 DNA, read in part, is TGTGCCAGTAGTAGAGCCGGGACACAAGAGACC. Translated, it gives CASSRAGTQET. The CDR3 in its entirety is CASSRAGTQETQYF.